The clone carrying this TCR beta chain was picked up one time. This sample was included in a study of blood T cells in healthy people across ages. CDR3 length: 13 residues. V was clipped by 5 bases and J by 4 bases, with 11 bases between them. Germline V CDR1 and CDR2: SNHLY, FYNNEI. Primed by a sample-barcoded 5' primer and a J-beta primer mix, a second PCR proceeded for about 6 to 11 cycles. TCRdb re-called the 5' RACE reads through MiXCR, storing one row per CDR3 protein. Of hundreds of thousands of distinct CDR3 sequences listed, about 26% are singletons. Separately, the same data were catalogued under a study of T cells of mothers and their children.

The rearrangement joins TRBV2 to TRBJ1-1; the D gene is possibly TRBD1 (6 bases). The specimen sequenced was blood. The origin of this receptor is a boy between 10 and 17 years old in good health. The CDR3 bases are TGTGCCAGCAGTACAGGGTTGGCCACTGAAGCTTTCTTT. This translates into CASSTGLATEAFF.